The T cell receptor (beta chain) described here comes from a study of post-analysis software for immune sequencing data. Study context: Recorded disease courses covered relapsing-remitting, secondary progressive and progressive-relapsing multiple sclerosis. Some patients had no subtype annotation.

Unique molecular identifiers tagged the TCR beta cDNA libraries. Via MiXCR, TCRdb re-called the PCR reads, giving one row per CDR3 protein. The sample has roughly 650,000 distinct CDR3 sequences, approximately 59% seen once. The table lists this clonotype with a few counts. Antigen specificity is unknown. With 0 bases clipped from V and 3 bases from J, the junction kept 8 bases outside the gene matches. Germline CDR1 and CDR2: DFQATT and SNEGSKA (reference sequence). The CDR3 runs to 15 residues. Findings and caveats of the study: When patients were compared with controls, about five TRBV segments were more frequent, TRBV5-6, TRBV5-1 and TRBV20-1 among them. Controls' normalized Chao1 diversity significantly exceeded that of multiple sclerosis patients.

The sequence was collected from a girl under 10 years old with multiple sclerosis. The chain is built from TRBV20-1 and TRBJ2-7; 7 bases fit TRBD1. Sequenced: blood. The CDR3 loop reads CSARDDRAPFYEQYF. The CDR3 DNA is TGCAGTGCTAGAGATGACAGGGCGCCTTTCTACGAGCAGTACTTC.